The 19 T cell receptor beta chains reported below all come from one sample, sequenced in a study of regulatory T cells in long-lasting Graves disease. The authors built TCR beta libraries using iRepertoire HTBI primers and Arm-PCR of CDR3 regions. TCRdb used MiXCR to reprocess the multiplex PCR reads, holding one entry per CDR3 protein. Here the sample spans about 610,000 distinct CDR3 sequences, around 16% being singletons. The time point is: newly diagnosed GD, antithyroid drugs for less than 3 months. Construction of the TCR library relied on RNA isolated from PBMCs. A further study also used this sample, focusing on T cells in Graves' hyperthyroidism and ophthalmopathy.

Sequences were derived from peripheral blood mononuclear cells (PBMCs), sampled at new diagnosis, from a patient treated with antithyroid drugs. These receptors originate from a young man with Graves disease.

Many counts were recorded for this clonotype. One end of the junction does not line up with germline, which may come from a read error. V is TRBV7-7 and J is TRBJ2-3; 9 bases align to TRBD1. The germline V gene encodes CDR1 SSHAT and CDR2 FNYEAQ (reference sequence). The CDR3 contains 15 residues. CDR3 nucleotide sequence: TGTGCTAGCAGCACGGGACAGGGACCCACAGATACGCAGTATTTT. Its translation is CASSTGQGPTDTQYF.

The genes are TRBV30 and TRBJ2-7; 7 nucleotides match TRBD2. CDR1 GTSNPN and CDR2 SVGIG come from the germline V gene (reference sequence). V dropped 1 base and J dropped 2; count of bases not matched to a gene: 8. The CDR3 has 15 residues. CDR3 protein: CAWSGHPSGTYEQYF. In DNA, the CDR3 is TGTGCCTGGAGTGGACACCCTAGCGGCACCTACGAGCAGTACTTC. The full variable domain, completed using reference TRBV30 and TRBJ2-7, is SQTIHQWPATLVQPVGSPLSLECTVEGTSNPNLYWYRQAAGRGLQLLFYSVGIGQISSEVPQNLSASRPQDRQFILSSKKLLLSDSGFYLCAWSGHPSGTYEQYFGPGTRLTVT.

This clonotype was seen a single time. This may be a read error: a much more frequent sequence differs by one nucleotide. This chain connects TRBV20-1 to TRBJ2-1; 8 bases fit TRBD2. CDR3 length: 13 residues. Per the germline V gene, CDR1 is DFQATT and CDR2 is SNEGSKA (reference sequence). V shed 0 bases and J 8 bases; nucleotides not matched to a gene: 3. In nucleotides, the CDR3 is TGCAGTGCTAGAGATCTCGGGGGGGATGAGCAGTTCTTC. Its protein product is CSARDLGGDEQFF.

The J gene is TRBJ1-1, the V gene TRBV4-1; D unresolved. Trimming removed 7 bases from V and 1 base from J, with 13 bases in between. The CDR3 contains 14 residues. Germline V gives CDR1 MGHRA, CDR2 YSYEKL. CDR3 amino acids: CASTGVARNTEAFF. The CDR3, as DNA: TGCGCCAGCACCGGGGTGGCCCGGAACACTGAAGCTTTCTTT.

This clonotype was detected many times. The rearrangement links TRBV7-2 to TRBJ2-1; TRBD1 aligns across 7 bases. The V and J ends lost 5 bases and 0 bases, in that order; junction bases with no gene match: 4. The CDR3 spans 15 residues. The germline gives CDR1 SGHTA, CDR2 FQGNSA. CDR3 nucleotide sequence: TGTGCCAGCAGCGTAGGGGGCGGCTCCTACAATGAGCAGTTCTTC. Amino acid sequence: CASSVGGGSYNEQFF. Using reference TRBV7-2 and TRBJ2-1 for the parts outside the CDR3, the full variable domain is GAGVSQSPSNKVTEKGKDVELRCDPISGHTALYWYRQSLGQGLEFLIYFQGNSAPDKSGLPSDRFSAERTGGSVSTLTIQRTQQEDSAVYLCASSVGGGSYNEQFFGPGTRLTVL.

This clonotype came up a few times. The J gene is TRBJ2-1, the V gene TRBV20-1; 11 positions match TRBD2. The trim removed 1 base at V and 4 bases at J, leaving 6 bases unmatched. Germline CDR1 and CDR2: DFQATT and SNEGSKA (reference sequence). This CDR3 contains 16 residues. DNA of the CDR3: TGCAGTGCTAGAGTAGCGGGAGGGCCGAGTTACAATGAGCAGTTCTTC. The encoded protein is CSARVAGGPSYNEQFF.

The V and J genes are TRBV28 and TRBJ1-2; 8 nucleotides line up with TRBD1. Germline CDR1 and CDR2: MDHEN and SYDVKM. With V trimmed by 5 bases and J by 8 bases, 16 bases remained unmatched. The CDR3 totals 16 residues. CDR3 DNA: TGTGCCAGCAGTCCCGGGTCAGGGGGCAGGGTTTTCGGCTACACCTTC. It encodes CASSPGSGGRVFGYTF.

CDR3 bases: TGCAGTGCTAGAGCCGGGAGAGGGTTGGACTATGGCTACACCTTC. This gives the protein CSARAGRGLDYGYTF. The rearrangement uses TRBV20-1 and TRBJ1-2; D gene unclear. Trimming took 1 base from V and 3 from J, leaving 15 bases between them. Germline loops: CDR1 DFQATT, CDR2 SNEGSKA (reference sequence). The CDR3 consists of 15 residues.

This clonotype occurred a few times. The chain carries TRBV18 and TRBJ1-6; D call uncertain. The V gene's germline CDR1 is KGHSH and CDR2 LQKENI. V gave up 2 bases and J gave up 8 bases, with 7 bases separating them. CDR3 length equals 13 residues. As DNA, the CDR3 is TGTGCCAGCTCACCAGGGTTGGATTCACCCCTCCACTTT. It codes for CASSPGLDSPLHF. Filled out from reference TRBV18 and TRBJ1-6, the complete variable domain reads NAGVMQNPRHLVRRRGQEARLRCSPMKGHSHVYWYRQLPEEGLKFMVYLQKENIIDESGMPKERFSAEFPKEGPSILRIQQVVRGDSAAYFCASSPGLDSPLHFGNGTRLTVT.

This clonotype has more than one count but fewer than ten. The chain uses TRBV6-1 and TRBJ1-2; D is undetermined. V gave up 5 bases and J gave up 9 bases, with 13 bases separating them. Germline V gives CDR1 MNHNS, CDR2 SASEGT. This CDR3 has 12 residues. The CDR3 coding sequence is TGTGCCAGCAGTATGGACCCCCTCCGCTACACCTTC. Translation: CASSMDPLRYTF.

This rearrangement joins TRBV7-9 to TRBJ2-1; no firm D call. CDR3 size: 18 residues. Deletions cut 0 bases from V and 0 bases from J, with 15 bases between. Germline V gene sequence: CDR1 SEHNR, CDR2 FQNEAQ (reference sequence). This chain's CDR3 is CASSLAFASRLSYNEQFF. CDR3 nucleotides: TGTGCCAGCAGCTTAGCCTTTGCTTCTAGGCTCTCCTACAATGAGCAGTTCTTC.

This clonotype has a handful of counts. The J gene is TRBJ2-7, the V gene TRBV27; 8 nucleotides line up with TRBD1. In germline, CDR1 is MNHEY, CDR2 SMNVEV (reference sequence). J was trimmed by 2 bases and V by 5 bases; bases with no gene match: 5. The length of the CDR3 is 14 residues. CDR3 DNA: TGTGCCAGCAGTGACACAGGGGGACCCTACGAGCAGTACTTC. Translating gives CASSDTGGPYEQYF.

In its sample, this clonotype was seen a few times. CDR3 protein: CASRFSGTVYEQYF. CDR3 bases: TGTGCCAGCAGATTCTCCGGGACAGTCTACGAGCAGTACTTC. The chain carries TRBV28 and TRBJ2-7; 7 bases align to TRBD1. V trimming: 6 bases; J trimming: 3 bases; junction bases outside the gene matches: 8. CDR1 and CDR2 (germline): MDHEN, SYDVKM. The CDR3 length is 14 residues.

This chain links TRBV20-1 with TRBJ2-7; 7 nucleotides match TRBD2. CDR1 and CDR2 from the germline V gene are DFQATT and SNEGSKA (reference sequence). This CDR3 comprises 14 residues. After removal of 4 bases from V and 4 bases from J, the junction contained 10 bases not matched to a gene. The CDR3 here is CSATTRGSVYEQYF. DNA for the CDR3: TGCAGTGCTACCACCCGCGGGAGTGTGTACGAGCAGTACTTC.

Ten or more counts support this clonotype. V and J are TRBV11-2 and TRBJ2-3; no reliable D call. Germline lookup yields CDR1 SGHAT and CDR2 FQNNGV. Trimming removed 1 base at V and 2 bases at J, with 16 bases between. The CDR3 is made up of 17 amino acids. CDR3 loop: CASSLARSNALTDTQYF. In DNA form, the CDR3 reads TGTGCCAGCAGCTTAGCTCGATCGAATGCCCTCACAGATACGCAGTATTTT.

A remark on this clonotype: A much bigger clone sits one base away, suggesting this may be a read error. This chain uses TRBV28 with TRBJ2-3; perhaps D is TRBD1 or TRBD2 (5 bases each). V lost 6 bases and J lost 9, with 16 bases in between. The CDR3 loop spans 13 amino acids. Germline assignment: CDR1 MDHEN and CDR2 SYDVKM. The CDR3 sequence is CASRSGAGYTQYF. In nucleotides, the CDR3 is TGTGCCAGCAGGTCCGGGGCAGGGTACACGCAGTATTTT.

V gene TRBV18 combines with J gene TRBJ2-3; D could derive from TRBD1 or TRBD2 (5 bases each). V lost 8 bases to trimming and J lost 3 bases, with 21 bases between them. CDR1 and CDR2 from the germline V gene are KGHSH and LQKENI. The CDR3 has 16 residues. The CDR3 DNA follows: TGTGCCAGCACCACTAAGCGCCCAGAGGGGACAGATACGCAGTATTTT. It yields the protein CASTTKRPEGTDTQYF. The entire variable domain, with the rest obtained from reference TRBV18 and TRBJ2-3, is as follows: NAGVMQNPRHLVRRRGQEARLRCSPMKGHSHVYWYRQLPEEGLKFMVYLQKENIIDESGMPKERFSAEFPKEGPSILRIQQVVRGDSAAYFCASTTKRPEGTDTQYFGPGTRLTVL.

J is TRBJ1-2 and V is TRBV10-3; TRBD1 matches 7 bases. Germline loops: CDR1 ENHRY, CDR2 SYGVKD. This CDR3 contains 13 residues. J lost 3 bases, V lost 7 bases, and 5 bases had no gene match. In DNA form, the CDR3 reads TGTGCCATCACCGAGACAGGGTACTATGGCTACACCTTC. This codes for CAITETGYYGYTF.

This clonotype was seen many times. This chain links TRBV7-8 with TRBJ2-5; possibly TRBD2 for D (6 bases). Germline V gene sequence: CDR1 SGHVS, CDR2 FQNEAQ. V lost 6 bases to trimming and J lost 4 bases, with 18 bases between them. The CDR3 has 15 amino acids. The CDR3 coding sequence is TGTGCCAGCAGGCCCCGTCGGCGGGAACCAGAGACCCAGTACTTC. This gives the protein CASRPRRREPETQYF.